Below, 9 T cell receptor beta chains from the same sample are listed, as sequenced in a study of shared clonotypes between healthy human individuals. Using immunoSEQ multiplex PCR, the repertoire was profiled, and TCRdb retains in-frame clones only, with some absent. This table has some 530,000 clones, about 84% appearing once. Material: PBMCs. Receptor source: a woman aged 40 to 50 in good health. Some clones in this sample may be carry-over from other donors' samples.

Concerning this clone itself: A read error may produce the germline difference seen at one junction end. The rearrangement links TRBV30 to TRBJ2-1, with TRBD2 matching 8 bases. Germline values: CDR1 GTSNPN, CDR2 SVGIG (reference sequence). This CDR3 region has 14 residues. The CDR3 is CAWSGPGGYIEQFF. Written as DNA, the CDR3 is TGTGCCTGGAGTGGACCGGGAGGGTACATTGAGCAGTTCTTC.

CDR3 in amino acids: CAWSSPGTGVIYEQYF. The CDR3 nucleotides are TGTGCCTGGAGTTCCCCCGGGACAGGCGTTATTTACGAGCAGTACTTC. This chain connects TRBV30 to TRBJ2-7, with 8 bases that match TRBD1. There are 16 residues in the CDR3. The trim removed 2 bases at V and 4 bases at J, leaving 13 bases unmatched. Germline V gene data show CDR1 as GTSNPN and CDR2 as SVGIG (reference sequence). Full variable domain (rest looked up from reference TRBV30 and TRBJ2-7): SQTIHQWPATLVQPVGSPLSLECTVEGTSNPNLYWYRQAAGRGLQLLFYSVGIGQISSEVPQNLSASRPQDRQFILSSKKLLLSDSGFYLCAWSSPGTGVIYEQYFGPGTRLTVT.

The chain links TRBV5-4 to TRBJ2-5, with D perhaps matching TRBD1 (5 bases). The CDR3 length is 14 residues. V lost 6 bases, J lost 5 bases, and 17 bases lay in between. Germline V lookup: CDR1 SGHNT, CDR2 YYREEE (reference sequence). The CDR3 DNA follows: TGTGCCAGCACCAAGGTAGGGGCTGAGGAGACCCAGTACTTC. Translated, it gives CASTKVGAEETQYF.

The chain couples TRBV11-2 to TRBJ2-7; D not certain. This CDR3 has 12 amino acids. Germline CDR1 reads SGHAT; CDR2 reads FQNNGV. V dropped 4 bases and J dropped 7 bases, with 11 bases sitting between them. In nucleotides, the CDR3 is TGTGCCAGCAGCTCACCCCCCCGGGAGCAGTACTTC. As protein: CASSSPPREQYF.

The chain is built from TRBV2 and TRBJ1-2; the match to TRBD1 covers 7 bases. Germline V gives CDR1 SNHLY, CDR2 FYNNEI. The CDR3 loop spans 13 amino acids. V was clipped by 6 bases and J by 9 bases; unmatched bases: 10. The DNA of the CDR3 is TGTGCCAGCAGGGAACAGGGGACTTATCGCTACACCTTC. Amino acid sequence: CASREQGTYRYTF.

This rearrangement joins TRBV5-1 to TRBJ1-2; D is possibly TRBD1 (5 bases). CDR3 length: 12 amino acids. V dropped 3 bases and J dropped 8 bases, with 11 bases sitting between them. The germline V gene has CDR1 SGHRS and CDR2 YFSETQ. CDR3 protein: CASSWTGHGYTF. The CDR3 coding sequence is TGCGCCAGCAGCTGGACGGGGCACGGCTACACCTTC.

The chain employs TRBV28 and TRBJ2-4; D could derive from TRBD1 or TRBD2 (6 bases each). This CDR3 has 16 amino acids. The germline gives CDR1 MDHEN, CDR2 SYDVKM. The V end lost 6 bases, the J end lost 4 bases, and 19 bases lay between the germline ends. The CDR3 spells CASREGGPTPKNIQYF. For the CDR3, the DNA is TGTGCCAGCAGAGAGGGGGGACCAACCCCAAAAAACATTCAGTACTTC.

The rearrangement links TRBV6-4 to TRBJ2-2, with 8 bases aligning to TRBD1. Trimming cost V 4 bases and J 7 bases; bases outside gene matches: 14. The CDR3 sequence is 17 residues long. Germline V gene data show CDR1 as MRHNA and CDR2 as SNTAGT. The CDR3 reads CASSARRTGTGNGELFF. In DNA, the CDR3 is TGTGCCAGCAGTGCCCGGCGGACAGGGACCGGGAACGGGGAGCTGTTTTTT.

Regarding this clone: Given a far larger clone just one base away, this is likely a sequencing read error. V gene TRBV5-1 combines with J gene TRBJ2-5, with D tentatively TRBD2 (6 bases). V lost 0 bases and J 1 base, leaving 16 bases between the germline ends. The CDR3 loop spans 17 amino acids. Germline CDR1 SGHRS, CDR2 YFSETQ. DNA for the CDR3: TGCGCCAGCAGCTTGGCCGTAGTGGGAGGCCCCCAAGAGACCCAGTACTTC. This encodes CASSLAVVGGPQETQYF.